The 8 T cell receptor beta chains reported below all come from one sample, sequenced in a study of graft-versus-host responses after intestinal transplantation. Sequencing was performed with immunoSEQ multiplex PCR; in TCRdb, only in-frame clones are kept and a portion is missing. The sample contains 84,000 or so clones, roughly 84% of which appear only once. The antigens for these receptors are not known. This sample comprised unstimulated CD8+ T cells sorted from spleen or lymph node cells, obtained before transplant. The receptors were sampled from a human donor who was the organ donor for an intestinal transplant.

CDR3 sequence reads: CAISENVAEAFF. CDR3 sequence (DNA): TGTGCCATCAGTGAGAATGTCGCTGAAGCTTTCTTT. V and J are TRBV10-3 and TRBJ1-1; no firm D call. This CDR3 comprises 12 residues. V was shortened by 2 bases and J by 6 bases, with 7 bases between the two germline ends. The germline V gene has CDR1 ENHRY and CDR2 SYGVKD.

A single count supports this clone. This chain joins TRBV5-4 and TRBJ1-2; 9 bases are shared with TRBD1. This CDR3 contains 15 residues. J was trimmed by 4 bases and V by 4 bases; bases with no gene match: 8. CDR1 and CDR2 (germline): SGHNT, YYREEE (reference sequence). CDR3 in amino acids: CASSQGQGTGYGYTF. In nucleotides, the CDR3 is TGTGCCAGCAGCCAAGGACAGGGGACGGGCTATGGCTACACCTTC.

The V and J genes are TRBV28 and TRBJ1-5; D gene unclear. Trimming pared 3 bases from V and 6 bases from J, leaving 6 bases between. The CDR3 is 12 residues long. Germline V CDR1 and CDR2: MDHEN, SYDVKM. CDR3 region: CASSLGFQPQHF. The CDR3 DNA reads TGTGCCAGCAGTTTGGGGTTTCAGCCCCAGCATTTT.

This chain joins TRBV4-1 and TRBJ1-1; TRBD1 is a possible D gene (5 bases). The V end lost 1 base, the J end lost 11 bases, and 14 bases lay between the germline ends. This CDR3 region has 13 residues. CDR1 MGHRA and CDR2 YSYEKL come from the germline V gene. CDR3 DNA: TGCGCCAGCAGCCAAGTTCGGGGCAGGGCGGCTTTCTTT. Translating it yields CASSQVRGRAAFF.

As regards this clone: The sample carries other DNA sequences with the same CDR3. The gene calls are TRBV9 and TRBJ2-1; 10 nucleotides agree with TRBD2. The germline V gene has CDR1 SGDLS and CDR2 YYNGEE. J gave up 6 bases and V 0 bases, and 6 bases lay outside the gene matches. The CDR3 is made up of 16 amino acids. The CDR3 here is CASSVVERGGRNEQFF. CDR3 bases: TGTGCCAGCAGCGTAGTTGAGCGGGGGGGCCGCAATGAGCAGTTCTTC.

This chain joins TRBV6-1 and TRBJ2-7, with 9 positions matching TRBD1. The length of the CDR3 is 13 residues. J gave up 6 bases and V 5 bases, and 5 bases lay outside the gene matches. The germline V gene has CDR1 MNHNS and CDR2 SASEGT. In nucleotides, the CDR3 is TGTGCCAGCAGTCTAACAGGGGGCGGCGAGCAGTACTTC. Residues: CASSLTGGGEQYF.

The rearrangement joins TRBV7-9 to TRBJ1-1; D possibly corresponds to TRBD1 (5 bases). Germline loops: CDR1 SEHNR, CDR2 FQNEAQ (reference sequence). The CDR3 is 15 amino acids. Trimming shortened V by 1 base and J by 4 bases, and 13 bases separated the two germline ends. The CDR3 protein is CASSLVMAGLTEAFF. The CDR3 coding sequence is TGTGCCAGCAGCTTAGTGATGGCAGGGCTCACTGAAGCTTTCTTT.

CDR3: CASSQDRPYYEQYF. Here the CDR3 DNA reads TGCGCCAGCAGCCAAGACAGGCCTTACTACGAGCAGTACTTC. This chain uses TRBV4-1 with TRBJ2-7; D is uncertain. Germline CDR1 reads MGHRA; CDR2 reads YSYEKL. The CDR3 contains 14 residues. V was pared by 0 bases and J by 3 bases, with 9 bases between.